The entry below gives a single T cell receptor beta chain sequence along with its context. What it binds is unknown. TCRdb keeps only in-frame clones here, not all; method: immunoSEQ multiplex PCR. Of 2.3 million or so clones listed, roughly 93% are singletons. This sample was taken from a study of shared clonotypes between healthy human individuals. Study results and limitations: It was the non-shared clonotypes that had lower generation probabilities than clonotypes shared by all four donors.

Adult Caucasians living in Nashville, Tennessee made up all of the donors. The TCR was taken from a man between 18 and 35 years old in good health. Some clones in this sample may be carry-over from other donors' samples. Input material: naive CD4+ T cells from PBMCs. Documented subset: CD45RA+ positively selected.

The DNA of the CDR3 is TGTGCCAGCAGTTATGAGAGTTTTTCAGGAGGCTACACCTTC. Translation gives CASSYESFSGGYTF. This rearrangement joins TRBV6-5 to TRBJ1-2; no reliable D call. V was trimmed by 3 bases and J by 8 bases, leaving 16 bases between them. Germline V lookup: CDR1 MNHEY, CDR2 SVGAGI. The CDR3 covers 14 residues.